The 25 T cell receptor beta chains below come from one sample, sequenced in a study of T cells in Graves' hyperthyroidism and ophthalmopathy. The TCR beta CDR3 regions underwent amplification using RNA transcripts as the source. The primer set for the first-round RT-PCR of the TCR CDR3 was HTBI. TCRdb re-called the multiplex PCR reads with MiXCR, one entry per CDR3 protein. The profile shows more than 550,000 distinct CDR3 sequences, 45% of them singletons. The sample consisted of peripheral blood or thyroid tissue (not recorded which). All receptors come from an adult man with Graves' disease, either hyperthyroidism or ophthalmopathy (not recorded which).

The genes are TRBV7-9 and TRBJ2-7; 7 nucleotides align to TRBD2. Trimming removed 1 base from V and 2 bases from J; junction bases left unmatched: 8. This CDR3 region has 16 residues. Germline values: CDR1 SEHNR, CDR2 FQNEAQ (reference sequence). The CDR3 protein is CASSLGPSGKAYEQYF. The DNA of the CDR3 is TGTGCCAGCAGCTTAGGGCCTAGCGGAAAAGCCTACGAGCAGTACTTC.

This clonotype turned up a few times. The rearrangement uses TRBV6-6 and TRBJ2-5; tentative D call: TRBD1 (6 bases). Germline CDR1 reads MNHNY; CDR2 reads SVGAGI (reference sequence). CDR3 length: 16 residues. V shed 0 bases and J shed 1 base, with 12 bases lying between them. CDR3 protein: CASSYSNVRGQETQYF. CDR3 in DNA: TGTGCCAGCAGTTACTCGAACGTCAGGGGCCAAGAGACCCAGTACTTC.

There are many counts of this clonotype. CDR3 protein: CASSLTGPGQPQHF. Here the CDR3 DNA reads TGTGCCAGCAGCTTGACAGGGCCTGGGCAGCCCCAGCATTTT. The rearrangement uses TRBV7-8 and TRBJ1-5, with 7 bases fitting TRBD1. Trimming cost V 3 bases and J 7 bases; bases outside gene matches: 6. The CDR3 is made up of 14 amino acids. Germline CDR1 is SGHVS and CDR2 is FQNEAQ.

This clonotype was seen only a few times. The chain carries TRBV7-2 and TRBJ1-2; no definite D call. The CDR3 extends over 14 amino acids. The germline gives CDR1 SGHTA, CDR2 FQGNSA. Trimming took off 5 bases at V and 8 bases at J, with 18 bases between the two ends. The CDR3 nucleotides read TGTGCCAGCAGCCCTTCGCCCCTACTGAGAGGCTACACCTTC. It codes for CASSPSPLLRGYTF.

This chain uses TRBV6-1 with TRBJ2-7, with 9 bases aligning to TRBD2. This CDR3 has 14 residues. Trimming cost V 8 bases and J 3 bases; bases outside gene matches: 8. Germline CDR1 reads MNHNS; CDR2 reads SASEGT. The CDR3 here is CASSPGTSNYEQYF. DNA of the CDR3: TGTGCCAGCTCACCTGGGACTAGCAACTACGAGCAGTACTTC.

This clonotype was observed at least ten times. The gene calls are TRBV7-6 and TRBJ2-7; 9 nucleotides align to TRBD1. This CDR3 contains 15 residues. J gave up 5 bases and V 5 bases, and 10 bases lay outside the gene matches. Germline CDR1 is SGHVS and CDR2 is FNYEAQ. DNA of the CDR3: TGTGCCAGCAGCCCTAGGGACAGGGCTTCTGACGAGCAGTACTTC. Translation: CASSPRDRASDEQYF.

The genes are TRBV29-1 and TRBJ1-3, with TRBD1 matching over 9 bases. V trimming: 8 bases; J trimming: 4 bases; junction bases outside the gene matches: 6. CDR1 is SQVTM and CDR2 is ANQGSEA in the germline V gene. The CDR3 consists of 13 residues. The CDR3 here is CSIHGQGGNTIYF. The CDR3 DNA reads TGCAGCATCCACGGACAGGGGGGAAACACCATATATTTT.

The chain uses TRBV7-8 and TRBJ1-5; D perhaps matches TRBD1 (5 bases). There are 14 residues in the CDR3. Germline loops: CDR1 SGHVS, CDR2 FQNEAQ. V gave up 1 base and J gave up 9 bases, with 13 bases separating them. The CDR3 loop is CASSLGQVQGPQHF. Written as DNA, the CDR3 is TGTGCCAGCAGCTTAGGGCAGGTCCAGGGGCCCCAGCATTTT. The complete variable domain, with remaining parts taken from reference TRBV7-8 and TRBJ1-5, reads GAGVSQSPRYKVAKRGQDVALRCDPISGHVSLFWYQQALGQGPEFLTYFQNEAQLDKSGLPSDRFFAERPEGSVSTLKIQRTQQEDSAVYLCASSLGQVQGPQHFGDGTRLSIL.

This clonotype was recorded at least ten times. This chain connects TRBV20-1 to TRBJ1-5; 8 nucleotides agree with TRBD1. The germline V gene has CDR1 DFQATT and CDR2 SNEGSKA (reference sequence). The CDR3 length is 14 residues. V shed 5 bases and J 2 bases; nucleotides not matched to a gene: 5. DNA for the CDR3: TGCAGTGCTCGTCCAGGGGGCGGCAATCAGCCCCAGCATTTT. Protein sequence: CSARPGGGNQPQHF.

With regard to this clonotype: A read error may produce the germline difference seen at one junction end. V usage is TRBV5-1 and J usage is TRBJ1-5; unclear D gene. CDR1 and CDR2 from the germline V gene are SGHRS and YFSETQ. The length of the CDR3 is 16 residues. The CDR3 is CASSLAARGSNQPQHF. CDR3 coding DNA: TGTGCCAGCAGCTTGGCTGCGCGGGGAAGCAATCAGCCCCAGCATTTT.

This clonotype was seen at least ten times. The chain is built from TRBV2 and TRBJ1-2; tentative D call: TRBD1 (5 bases). CDR3 length equals 11 residues. V lost 3 bases and J lost 8, with 7 bases in between. Germline CDR1 reads SNHLY; CDR2 reads FYNNEI. In DNA, the CDR3 is TGTGCCAGCAGTGATCCAGGGGGCTACACCTTC. It yields the protein CASSDPGGYTF.

This clonotype showed up just once. This sequence joins TRBV29-1 and TRBJ2-5, with 10 positions matching TRBD2. The CDR3 contains 14 residues. With V trimmed by 7 bases and J by 6 bases, 11 bases remained unmatched. The germline V gene encodes CDR1 SQVTM and CDR2 ANQGSEA. In DNA, the CDR3 is TGCAGCGCCCATCTAGCGGGGGCTGGAAAGACCCAGTACTTC. Protein product: CSAHLAGAGKTQYF.

This clonotype was seen a few times. The chain carries TRBV20-1 and TRBJ1-1; TRBD1 matches at 7 bases. Germline V CDR1 and CDR2: DFQATT, SNEGSKA (reference sequence). This CDR3 is built from 14 residues. V shed 6 bases, J shed 1 base, and the junction held 8 bases outside the gene matches. For the CDR3, the DNA is TGCAGTGCGTCTCACAGGGGCCAGAACACTGAAGCTTTCTTT. As protein: CSASHRGQNTEAFF.

This clonotype showed up just once. The chain is built from TRBV7-9 and TRBJ2-5; D might be TRBD1 (5 bases). This CDR3 is 12 amino acids long. V lost 5 bases and J lost 13, with 17 bases in between. Germline CDR1 is SEHNR and CDR2 is FQNEAQ (reference sequence). This CDR3 is CASSPGRQGPYF. The DNA of the CDR3 is TGTGCCAGCAGCCCCGGGCGGCAGGGCCCGTACTTC.

This clonotype was recorded at least ten times. The chain uses TRBV9 and TRBJ1-3; no clear D. There are 12 residues in the CDR3. V gave up 0 bases and J gave up 3 bases, with 1 base separating them. Germline values: CDR1 SGDLS, CDR2 YYNGEE. This CDR3 is CASSVGGNTIYF. The DNA of the CDR3 is TGTGCCAGCAGCGTAGGTGGAAACACCATATATTTT.

In regard to this clonotype: A much larger clone sits a single nucleotide away, making a read error possible. The V and J genes are TRBV24-1 and TRBJ2-5, with D possibly being TRBD1 or TRBD2 (5 bases each). Germline CDR1 KGHDR, CDR2 SFDVKD. The CDR3 has 15 amino acids. DNA for the CDR3: TGTGCCATCAGTGAACCCGGGACCGGTAAAGAGACCCAGTACTTC. It yields the protein CAISEPGTGKETQYF.

In its sample, this clonotype was seen many times. CDR3 DNA: TGTGCCAGCAGTGGGAGGGAGTCACCCCTCCACTTT. Its protein product is CASSGRESPLHF. The V gene is TRBV2, the J gene TRBJ1-6, with D hard to call. V was trimmed by 4 bases and J by 10 bases, leaving 8 bases between them. The CDR3 length is 12 residues. Germline V CDR1 and CDR2: SNHLY, FYNNEI.

This clonotype has at least ten counts. This chain joins TRBV6-6 and TRBJ2-5; D ambiguous. The V end was cut by 0 bases, the J end by 5 bases, with 7 bases between. The germline V gene has CDR1 MNHNY and CDR2 SVGAGI (reference sequence). The CDR3 loop spans 13 amino acids. Here the CDR3 DNA reads TGTGCCAGCAGTTACTCGCTTGGGGAGACCCAGTACTTC. The encoded protein is CASSYSLGETQYF.

There are many counts of this clonotype. The chain is built from TRBV19 and TRBJ1-4, with 10 nucleotides matching TRBD1. With V trimmed by 5 bases and J by 8 bases, 8 bases remained unmatched. The germline gives CDR1 LNHDA, CDR2 SQIVND (reference sequence). CDR3 size: 15 residues. CDR3 amino acids: CASSPRQGAEEKLFF. CDR3 nucleotides: TGTGCCAGTAGTCCTCGACAGGGGGCCGAGGAAAAACTGTTTTTT.

The chain combines TRBV19 with TRBJ2-3; 11 positions match TRBD2. V gave up 5 bases and J gave up 4 bases; unmatched junction bases: 5. This CDR3 comprises 15 residues. From germline, CDR1 is LNHDA and CDR2 SQIVND (reference sequence). The CDR3 protein is CASSSPGLAADTQYF. The CDR3 DNA is TGTGCCAGTAGTTCCCCGGGACTAGCGGCAGATACGCAGTATTTT.

About this clonotype itself: At one of its ends the junction is not consistent with the germline gene, which may arise from a read error. The chain uses TRBV7-3 and TRBJ2-5; 9 bases align to TRBD2. The CDR3 runs to 14 residues. CDR1 and CDR2 from the germline V gene are SGHTA and FQGTGA. The CDR3 DNA reads TGTGCGAGCAATAGCGGGGGTCCCCAAGAGACCCAGTACTTC. It specifies CASNSGGPQETQYF. Variable domain in full (rest from reference TRBV7-3 and TRBJ2-5): GAGVSQTPSNKVTEKGKYVELRCDPISGHTALYWYRQSLGQGPEFLIYFQGTGAADDSGLPNDRFFAVRPEGSVSTLKIQRTERGDSAVYLCASNSGGPQETQYFGPGTRLLVL.

There are a few counts of this clonotype. The CDR3 region has the DNA TGTGCCAGCAGCTTGGGACAAATCGTCTATGGCTACACCTTC. Its protein is CASSLGQIVYGYTF. The chain employs TRBV5-5 and TRBJ1-2; no clear D gene. The CDR3 consists of 14 residues. The V end was cut by 0 bases, the J end by 4 bases, with 10 bases between. Germline-derived CDR1 and CDR2 are SGHKS and YYEKEE (reference sequence). Variable domain in full (rest from reference TRBV5-5 and TRBJ1-2): DAGVTQSPTHLIKTRGQQVTLRCSPISGHKSVSWYQQVLGQGPQFIFQYYEKEERGRGNFPDRFSARQFPNYSSELNVNALLLGDSALYLCASSLGQIVYGYTFGSGTRLTVV.

This clonotype occurred a few times. One end of the junction fails to match germline, which may point to a read error. The chain is built from TRBV10-3 and TRBJ1-6; possibly TRBD1 for D (6 bases). The CDR3 covers 17 residues. CDR1 is ENHRY, CDR2 SYGVKD, per germline. The CDR3 DNA sequence: TGTGCCAGCAGTTACTCGGGCAGGGGATCCTATAATTCACCCCTCCACTTT. Its translation is CASSYSGRGSYNSPLHF.

V gene TRBV9 combines with J gene TRBJ1-1, with a possible D match to TRBD1 (5 bases). Trimming removed 3 bases at V and 4 bases at J, with 16 bases between. Looked up from germline, CDR1 is SGDLS and CDR2 is YYNGEE. The CDR3 runs 15 residues. CDR3: CASSGLTGSGTEAFF. CDR3 DNA sequence: TGTGCCAGCAGCGGCCTAACAGGTTCTGGCACTGAAGCTTTCTTT.

V usage is TRBV2 and J usage is TRBJ1-5; 7 bases line up with TRBD1. CDR1 and CDR2 (germline): SNHLY, FYNNEI. The CDR3 covers 15 residues. V was clipped by 5 bases and J by 5 bases; unmatched bases: 9. The DNA of the CDR3 is TGTGCCAGCAGTTTACAGGGGAGTCGGCATCAGCCCCAGCATTTT. As protein: CASSLQGSRHQPQHF. Full variable domain (rest looked up from reference TRBV2 and TRBJ1-5): EPEVTQTPSHQVTQMGQEVILRCVPISNHLYFYWYRQILGQKVEFLVSFYNNEISEKSEIFDDQFSVERPDGSNFTLKIRSTKLEDSAMYFCASSLQGSRHQPQHFGDGTRLSIL.